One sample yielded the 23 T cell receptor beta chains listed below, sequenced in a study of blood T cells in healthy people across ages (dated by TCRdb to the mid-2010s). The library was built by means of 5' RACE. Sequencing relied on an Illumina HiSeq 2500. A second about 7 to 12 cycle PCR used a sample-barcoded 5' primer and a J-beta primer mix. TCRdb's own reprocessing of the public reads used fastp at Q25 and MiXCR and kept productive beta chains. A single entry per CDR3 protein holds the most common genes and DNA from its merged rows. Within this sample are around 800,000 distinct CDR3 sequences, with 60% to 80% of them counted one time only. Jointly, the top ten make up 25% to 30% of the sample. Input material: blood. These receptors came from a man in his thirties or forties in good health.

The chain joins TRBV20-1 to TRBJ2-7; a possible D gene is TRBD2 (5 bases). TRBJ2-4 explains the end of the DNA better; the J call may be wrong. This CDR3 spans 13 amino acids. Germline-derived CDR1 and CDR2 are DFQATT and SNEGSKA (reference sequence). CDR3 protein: CTSIGSQRDIQYF. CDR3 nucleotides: TGCACCTCCATTGGGTCCCAGAGGGACATTCAGTACTTC.

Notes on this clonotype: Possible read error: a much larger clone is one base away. The CDR3 nucleotides are TGTGCCAGCAGGCAGGACAGCCAATCCTACAATGAGCAGTACTTC. Its translation: CASRQDSQSYNEQYF. The rearrangement links TRBV27 to TRBJ2-1; perhaps TRBD1 as D (6 bases). The J call may be in error: the DNA end matches TRBJ2-7 better. The CDR3 spans 15 residues. Germline assignment: CDR1 MNHEY and CDR2 SMNVEV (reference sequence).

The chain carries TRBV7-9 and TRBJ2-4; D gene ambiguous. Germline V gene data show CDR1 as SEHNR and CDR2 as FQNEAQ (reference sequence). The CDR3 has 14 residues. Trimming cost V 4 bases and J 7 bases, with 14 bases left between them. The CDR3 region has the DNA TGTGCCAGCAGCTCCACAATCAGCTGGAACATTCAGTACTTC. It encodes CASSSTISWNIQYF.

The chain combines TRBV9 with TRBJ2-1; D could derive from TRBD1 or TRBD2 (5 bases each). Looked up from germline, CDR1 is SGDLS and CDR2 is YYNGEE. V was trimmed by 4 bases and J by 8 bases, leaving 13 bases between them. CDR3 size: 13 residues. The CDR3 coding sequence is TGTGCCAGCAGCATTAGACAGAGGGATGAGCAGTTCTTC. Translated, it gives CASSIRQRDEQFF. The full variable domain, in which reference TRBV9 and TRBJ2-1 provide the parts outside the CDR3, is DSGVTQTPKHLITATGQRVTLRCSPRSGDLSVYWYQQSLDQGLQFLIQYYNGEERAKGNILERFSAQQFPDLHSELNLSSLELGDSALYFCASSIRQRDEQFFGPGTRLTVL.

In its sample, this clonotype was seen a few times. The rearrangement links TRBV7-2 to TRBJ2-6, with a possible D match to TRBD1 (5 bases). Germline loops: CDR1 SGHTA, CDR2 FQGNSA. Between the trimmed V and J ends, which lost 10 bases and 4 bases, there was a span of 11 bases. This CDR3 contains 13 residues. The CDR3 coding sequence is TGTGCCACCGGCCGACAGGGGGCCAACGTCCTGACTTTC. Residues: CATGRQGANVLTF.

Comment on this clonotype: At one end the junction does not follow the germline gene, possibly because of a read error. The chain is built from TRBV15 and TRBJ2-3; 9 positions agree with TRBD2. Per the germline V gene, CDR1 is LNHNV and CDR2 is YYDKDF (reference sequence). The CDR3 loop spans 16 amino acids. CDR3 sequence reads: CAISRVLAGDTDTQYF. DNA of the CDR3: TGTGCCATCAGCAGAGTCTTAGCGGGGGACACAGATACGCAGTATTTT.

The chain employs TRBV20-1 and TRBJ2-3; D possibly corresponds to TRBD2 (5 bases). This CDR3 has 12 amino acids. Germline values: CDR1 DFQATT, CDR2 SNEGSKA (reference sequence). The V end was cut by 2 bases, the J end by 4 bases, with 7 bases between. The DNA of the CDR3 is TGCAGTGCTAGATGGGGAGCAGATACGCAGTATTTT. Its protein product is CSARWGADTQYF.

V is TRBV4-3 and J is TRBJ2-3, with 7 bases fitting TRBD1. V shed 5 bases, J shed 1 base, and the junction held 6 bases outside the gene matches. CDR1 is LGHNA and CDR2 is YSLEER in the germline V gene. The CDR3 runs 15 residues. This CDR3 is CASSSDRARTDTQYF. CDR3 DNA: TGCGCCAGCAGCTCCGACAGGGCCCGCACAGATACGCAGTATTTT.

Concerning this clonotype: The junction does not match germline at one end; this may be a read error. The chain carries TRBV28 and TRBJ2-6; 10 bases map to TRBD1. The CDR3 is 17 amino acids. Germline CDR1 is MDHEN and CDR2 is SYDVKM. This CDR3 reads CAGSATGGDSGANVLTF. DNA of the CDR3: TGCGCCGGCAGTGCGACAGGGGGCGACTCTGGGGCCAACGTCCTGACTTTC.

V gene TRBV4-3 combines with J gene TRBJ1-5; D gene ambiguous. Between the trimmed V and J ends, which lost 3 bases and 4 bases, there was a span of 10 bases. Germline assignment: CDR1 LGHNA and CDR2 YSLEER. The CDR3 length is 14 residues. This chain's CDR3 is CASSQRTGNQPQHF. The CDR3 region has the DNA TGCGCCAGCAGCCAGCGGACGGGGAATCAGCCCCAGCATTTT.

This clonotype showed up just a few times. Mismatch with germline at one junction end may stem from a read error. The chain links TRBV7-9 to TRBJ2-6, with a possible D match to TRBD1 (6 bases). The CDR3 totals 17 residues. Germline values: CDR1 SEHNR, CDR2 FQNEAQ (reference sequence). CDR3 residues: CASSPGTLVLGADVLTF. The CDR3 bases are TGTGCCAGCAGCCCCGGGACACTCGTCCTTGGGGCCGACGTCCTGACTTTC.

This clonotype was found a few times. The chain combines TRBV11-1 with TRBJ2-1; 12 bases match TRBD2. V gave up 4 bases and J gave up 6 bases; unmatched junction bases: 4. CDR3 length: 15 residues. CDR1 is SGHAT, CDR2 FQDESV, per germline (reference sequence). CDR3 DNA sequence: TGTGCCAGCAGCTCGACTAGCGGGGGATTCAATGAGCAGTTCTTC. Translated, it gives CASSSTSGGFNEQFF.

The CDR3 sequence: CASSLGDRSPLHF. The DNA for the CDR3 is TGTGCCAGCAGTTTAGGGGATAGGTCACCCCTCCACTTT. The rearrangement uses TRBV27 and TRBJ1-6, with D unclear. The germline V gene encodes CDR1 MNHEY and CDR2 SMNVEV (reference sequence). The CDR3 contains 13 residues. With 2 bases removed from V and 10 bases from J, the gap between germline ends came to 9 bases.

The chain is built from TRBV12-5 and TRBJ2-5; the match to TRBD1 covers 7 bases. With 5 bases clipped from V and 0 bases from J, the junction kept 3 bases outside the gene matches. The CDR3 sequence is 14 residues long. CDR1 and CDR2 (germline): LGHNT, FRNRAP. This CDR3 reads CASGPGQNQETQYF. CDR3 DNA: TGTGCTAGTGGTCCGGGACAGAACCAAGAGACCCAGTACTTC.

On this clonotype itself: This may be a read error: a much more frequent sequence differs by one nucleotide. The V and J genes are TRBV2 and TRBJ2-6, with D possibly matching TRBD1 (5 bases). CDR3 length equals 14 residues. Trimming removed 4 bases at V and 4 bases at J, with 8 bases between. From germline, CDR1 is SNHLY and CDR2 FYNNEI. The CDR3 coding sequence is TGTGCCAGCAGTGCAGGGCTCGGGGCCAACGTCCTGACTTTC. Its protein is CASSAGLGANVLTF.

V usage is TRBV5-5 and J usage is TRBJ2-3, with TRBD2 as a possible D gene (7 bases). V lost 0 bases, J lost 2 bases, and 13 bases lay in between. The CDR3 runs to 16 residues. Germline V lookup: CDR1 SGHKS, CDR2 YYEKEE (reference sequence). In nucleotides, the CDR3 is TGTGCCAGCAGCTTGGCCTGGGGGGGCTACACAGATACGCAGTATTTT. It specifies CASSLAWGGYTDTQYF.

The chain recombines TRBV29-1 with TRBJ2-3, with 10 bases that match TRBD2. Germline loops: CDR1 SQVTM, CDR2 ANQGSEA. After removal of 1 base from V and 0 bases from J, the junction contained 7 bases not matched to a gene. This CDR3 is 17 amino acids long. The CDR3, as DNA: TGCAGCGTTGAAGGGCTAGCGGGGGAGACTAGCACAGATACGCAGTATTTT. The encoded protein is CSVEGLAGETSTDTQYF.

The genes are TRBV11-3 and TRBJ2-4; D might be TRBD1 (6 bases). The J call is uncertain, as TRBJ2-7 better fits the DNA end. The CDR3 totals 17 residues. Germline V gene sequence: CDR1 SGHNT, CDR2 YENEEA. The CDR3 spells CASSLINLQGHYYEQYF. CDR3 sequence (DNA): TGTGCCAGCAGCTTAATAAATTTACAGGGTCACTACTACGAGCAGTACTTC.

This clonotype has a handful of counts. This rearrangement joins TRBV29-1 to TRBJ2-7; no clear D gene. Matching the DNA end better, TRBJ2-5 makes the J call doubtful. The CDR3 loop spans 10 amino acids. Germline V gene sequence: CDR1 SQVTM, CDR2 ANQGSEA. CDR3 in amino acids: CSAAGETQYF. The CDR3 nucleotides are TGCAGCGCCGCCGGAGAGACCCAGTACTTC.

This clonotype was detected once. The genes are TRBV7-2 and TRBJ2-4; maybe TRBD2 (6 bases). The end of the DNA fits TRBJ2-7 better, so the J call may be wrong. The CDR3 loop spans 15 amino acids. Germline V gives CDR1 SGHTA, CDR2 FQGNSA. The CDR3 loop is CASSLATGESYEQYF. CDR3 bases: TGTGCCAGCAGCTTAGCGACGGGGGAGAGTTACGAGCAGTACTTC.

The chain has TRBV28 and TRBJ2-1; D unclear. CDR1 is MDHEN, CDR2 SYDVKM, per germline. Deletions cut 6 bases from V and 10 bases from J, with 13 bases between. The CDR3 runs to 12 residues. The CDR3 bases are TGTGCCAGCAGCCTTGAAATCCGGGAGCAGTTCTTC. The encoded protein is CASSLEIREQFF. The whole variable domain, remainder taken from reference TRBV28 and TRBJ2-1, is DVKVTQSSRYLVKRTGEKVFLECVQDMDHENMFWYRQDPGLGLRLIYFSYDVKMKEKGDIPEGYSVSREKKERFSLILESASTNQTSMYLCASSLEIREQFFGPGTRLTVL.

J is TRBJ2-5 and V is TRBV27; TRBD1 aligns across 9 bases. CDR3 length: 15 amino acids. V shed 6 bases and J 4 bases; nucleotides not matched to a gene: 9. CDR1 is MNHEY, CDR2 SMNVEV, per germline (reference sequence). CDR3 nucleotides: TGTGCCAGCAGACGGACAGGGGTTGGGCGAGAGACCCAGTACTTC. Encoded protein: CASRRTGVGRETQYF.

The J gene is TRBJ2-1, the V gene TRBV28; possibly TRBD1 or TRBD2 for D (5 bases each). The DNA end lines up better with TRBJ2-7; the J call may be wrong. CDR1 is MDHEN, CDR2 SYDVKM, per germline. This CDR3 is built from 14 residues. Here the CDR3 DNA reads TGTGCCAGCAGTTTTCCGAGGGGATACAATGAGCAGTACTTC. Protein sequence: CASSFPRGYNEQYF.